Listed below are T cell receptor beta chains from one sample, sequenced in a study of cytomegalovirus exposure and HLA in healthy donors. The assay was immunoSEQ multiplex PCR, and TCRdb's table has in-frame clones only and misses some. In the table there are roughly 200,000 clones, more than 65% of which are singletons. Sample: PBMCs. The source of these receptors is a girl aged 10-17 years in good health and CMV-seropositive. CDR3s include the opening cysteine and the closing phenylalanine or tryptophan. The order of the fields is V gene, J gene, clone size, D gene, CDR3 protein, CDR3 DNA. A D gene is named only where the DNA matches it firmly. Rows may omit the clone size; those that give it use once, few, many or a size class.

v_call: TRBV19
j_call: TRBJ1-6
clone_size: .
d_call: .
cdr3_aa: CASSISSSPLHF
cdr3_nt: TGTGCCAGTAGTATATCCAGTTCACCCCTCCACTTT

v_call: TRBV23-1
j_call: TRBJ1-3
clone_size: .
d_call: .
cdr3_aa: CASSQIRGPIPGNTIYF
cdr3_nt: TGCGCCAGCAGTCAAATCAGGGGTCCCATCCCTGGAAACACCATATATTTT

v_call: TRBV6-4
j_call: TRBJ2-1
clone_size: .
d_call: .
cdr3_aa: CASSDSGGLSEQFF
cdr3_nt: TGTGCCAGCAGTGACTCGGGGGGGCTGAGTGAGCAGTTCTTC

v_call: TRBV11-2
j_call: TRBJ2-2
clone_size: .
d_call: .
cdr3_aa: CASRDTFSTGELFF
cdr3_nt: TGTGCCAGCAGGGACACCTTTAGTACCGGGGAGCTGTTTTTT

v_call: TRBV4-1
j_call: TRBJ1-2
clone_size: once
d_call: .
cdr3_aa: CASSPPGETTIYGYTF
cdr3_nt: TGCGCCAGCAGCCCCCCGGGAGAGACTACCATCTATGGCTACACCTTC

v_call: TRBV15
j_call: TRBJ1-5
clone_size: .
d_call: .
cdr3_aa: CATSRAGRDQPQHF
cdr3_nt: TGTGCCACCAGCAGAGCTGGGAGAGATCAGCCCCAGCATTTT

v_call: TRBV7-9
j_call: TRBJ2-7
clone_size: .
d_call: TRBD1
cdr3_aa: CASSLAPGTAYEQYF
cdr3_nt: TGTGCCAGCAGCTTAGCGCCGGGGACAGCCTACGAGCAGTACTTC

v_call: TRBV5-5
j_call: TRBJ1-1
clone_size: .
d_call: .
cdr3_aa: CASSRSPGKDTEAFF
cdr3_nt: TGTGCCAGCAGCCGATCTCCGGGTAAGGACACTGAAGCTTTCTTT

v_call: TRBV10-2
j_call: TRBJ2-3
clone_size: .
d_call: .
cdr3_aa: CASSPSTDTQYF
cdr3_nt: TGCGCCAGTAGCCCGAGCACAGATACGCAGTATTTT

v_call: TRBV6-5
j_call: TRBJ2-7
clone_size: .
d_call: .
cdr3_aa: CASSYYRVGSYEQYF
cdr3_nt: TGTGCCAGCAGTTACTACAGGGTGGGATCCTACGAGCAGTACTTC

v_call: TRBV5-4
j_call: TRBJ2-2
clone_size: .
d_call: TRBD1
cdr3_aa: CASSPTGQGAIGGELFF
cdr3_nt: TGTGCCAGCAGCCCGACCGGGCAGGGGGCTATCGGCGGGGAGCTGTTTTTT

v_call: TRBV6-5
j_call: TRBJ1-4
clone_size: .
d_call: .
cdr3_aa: CASRDSPNEKLFF
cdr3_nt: TGTGCCAGCAGGGACTCGCCCAACGAAAAACTGTTTTTT

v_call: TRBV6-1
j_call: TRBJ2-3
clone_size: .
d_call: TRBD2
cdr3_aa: CASRGLAGTDTQYF
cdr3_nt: TGTGCCAGCAGGGGTCTAGCGGGGACAGATACGCAGTATTTT

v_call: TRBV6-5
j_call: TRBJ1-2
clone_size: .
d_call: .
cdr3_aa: CASSYPNYGYTF
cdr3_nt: TGTGCCAGCAGTTATCCGAACTATGGCTACACCTTC

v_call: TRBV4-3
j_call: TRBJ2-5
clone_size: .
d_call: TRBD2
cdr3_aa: CASSPSLAGVQETQYF
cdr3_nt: TGCGCCAGCAGCCCCTCCCTAGCGGGGGTCCAAGAGACCCAGTACTTC

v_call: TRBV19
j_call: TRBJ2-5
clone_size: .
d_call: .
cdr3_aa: CASSLGGGETQYF
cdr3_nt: TGTGCCAGTAGTCTGGGCGGAGGGGAGACCCAGTACTTC

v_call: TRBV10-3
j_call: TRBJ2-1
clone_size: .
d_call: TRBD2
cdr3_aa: CAISLSGGAGKEQFF
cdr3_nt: TGTGCCATCAGTCTAAGCGGGGGGGCGGGTAAGGAGCAGTTCTTC

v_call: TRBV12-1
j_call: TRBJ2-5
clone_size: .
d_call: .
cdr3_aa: CASRAGTGGATGQETQYF
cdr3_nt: TGTGCCAGCAGGGCCGGGACAGGGGGCGCGACGGGTCAAGAGACCCAGTACTTC

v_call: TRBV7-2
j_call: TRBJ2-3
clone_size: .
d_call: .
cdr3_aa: CASSLGTYTQYF
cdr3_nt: TGTGCCAGCAGCTTAGGAACATATACGCAGTATTTT

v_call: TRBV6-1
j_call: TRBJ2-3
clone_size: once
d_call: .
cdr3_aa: CASSEPPSDTQYF
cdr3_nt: TGTGCCAGCAGTGAACCCCCCTCAGATACGCAGTATTTT

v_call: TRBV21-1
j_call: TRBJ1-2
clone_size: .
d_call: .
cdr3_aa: CASVQGARKGEGYTF
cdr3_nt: TGTGCCAGTGTACAGGGGGCGCGGAAGGGTGAAGGCTACACCTTC

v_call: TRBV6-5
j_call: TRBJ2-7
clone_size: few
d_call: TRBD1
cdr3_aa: CATRGQGATYEQYF
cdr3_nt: TGTGCCACCAGAGGACAGGGGGCCACCTACGAGCAGTACTTC

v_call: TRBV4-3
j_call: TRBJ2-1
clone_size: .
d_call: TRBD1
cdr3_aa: CASSQDQTGHYNEQFF
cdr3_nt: TGCGCCAGCAGCCAAGACCAGACAGGGCACTACAATGAGCAGTTCTTC

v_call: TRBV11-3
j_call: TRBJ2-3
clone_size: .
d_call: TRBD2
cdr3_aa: CASSQSGGNTDTQYF
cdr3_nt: TGTGCCAGCAGCCAGAGCGGGGGGAACACAGATACGCAGTATTTT

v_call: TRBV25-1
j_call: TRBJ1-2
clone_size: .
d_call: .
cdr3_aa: CASSEFGVQGPDGYTF
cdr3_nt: TGTGCCAGCAGTGAATTTGGGGTTCAGGGGCCGGATGGCTACACCTTC

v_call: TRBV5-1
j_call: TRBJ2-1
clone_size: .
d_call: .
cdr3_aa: CASSKTGDNEQFF
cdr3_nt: TGCGCCAGCAGCAAGACAGGAGACAATGAGCAGTTCTTC

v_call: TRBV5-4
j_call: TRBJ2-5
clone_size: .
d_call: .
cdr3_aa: CASRRGASIQETQYF
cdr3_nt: TGTGCCTCCCGACGGGGGGCGTCGATCCAAGAGACCCAGTACTTC

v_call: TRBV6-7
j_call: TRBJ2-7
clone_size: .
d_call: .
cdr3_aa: CASSYSDRTTYEQYF
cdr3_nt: TGTGCCAGCAGTTACTCGGACAGGACTACCTACGAGCAGTACTTC

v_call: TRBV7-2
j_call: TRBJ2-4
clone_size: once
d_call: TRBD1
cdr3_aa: CASSSTGGVENIQYF
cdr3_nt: TGTGCCAGCAGCTCGACAGGGGGCGTGGAGAACATTCAGTACTTC

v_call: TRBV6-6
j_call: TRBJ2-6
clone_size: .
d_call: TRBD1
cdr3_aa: CASSRGQGAGANVLTF
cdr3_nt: TGTGCCAGCAGCCGAGGACAGGGGGCTGGGGCCAACGTCCTGACTTTC

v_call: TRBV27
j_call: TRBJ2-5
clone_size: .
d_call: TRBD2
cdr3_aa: CASSLEGSGGIFAQYF
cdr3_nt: TGTGCCAGCAGTTTAGAGGGTAGCGGGGGAATTTTCGCCCAGTACTTC

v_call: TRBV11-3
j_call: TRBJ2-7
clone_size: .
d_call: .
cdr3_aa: CASSLLGVGGREQYF
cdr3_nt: TGTGCCAGCAGCTTACTGGGGGTGGGGGGACGCGAGCAGTACTTC

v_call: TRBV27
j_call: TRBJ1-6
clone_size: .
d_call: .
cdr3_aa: CASSPLTPRGGAYYNSPLHF
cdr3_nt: TGTGCCAGCAGTCCACTTACCCCCCGAGGGGGGGCGTATTATAATTCACCCCTCCACTTT

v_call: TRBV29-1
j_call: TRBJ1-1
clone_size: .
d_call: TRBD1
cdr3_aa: CSVAWDSSNTEAFF
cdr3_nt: TGCAGCGTTGCCTGGGACAGCTCGAACACTGAAGCTTTCTTT

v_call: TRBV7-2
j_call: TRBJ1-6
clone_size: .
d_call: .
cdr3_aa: CASSSWEGGTDNSPLHF
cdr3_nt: TGTGCCAGCAGCTCGTGGGAGGGGGGCACAGATAATTCACCCCTCCACTTT

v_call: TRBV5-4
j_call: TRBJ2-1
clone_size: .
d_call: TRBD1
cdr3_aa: CASSLGQGIPNEQFF
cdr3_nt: TGTGCCAGCAGCCTAGGACAGGGGATTCCGAATGAGCAGTTCTTC

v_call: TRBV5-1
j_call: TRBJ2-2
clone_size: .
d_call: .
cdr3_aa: CASTLGPGVAGGELFF
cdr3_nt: TGCGCCAGCACCCTGGGGCCAGGGGTTGCGGGCGGGGAGCTGTTTTTT

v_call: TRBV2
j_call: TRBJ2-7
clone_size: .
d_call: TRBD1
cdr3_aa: CASSPTGAAYEQYF
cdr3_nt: TGTGCCAGCAGCCCGACAGGGGCAGCCTACGAGCAGTACTTC

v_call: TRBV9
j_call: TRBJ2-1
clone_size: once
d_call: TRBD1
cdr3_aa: CATRDRSYNEQFF
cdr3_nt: TGTGCCACCCGGGACAGGTCATACAATGAGCAGTTCTTC

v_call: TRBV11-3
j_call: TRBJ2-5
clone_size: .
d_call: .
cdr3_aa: CASSLVGKETQYF
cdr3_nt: TGTGCCAGCAGCTTAGTGGGCAAGGAGACCCAGTACTTC

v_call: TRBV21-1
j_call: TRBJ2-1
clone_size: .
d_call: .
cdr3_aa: CASSKLAGGRNNEQFF
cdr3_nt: TGTGCCAGCAGCAAACTAGCGGGGGGGAGGAACAATGAGCAGTTCTTC

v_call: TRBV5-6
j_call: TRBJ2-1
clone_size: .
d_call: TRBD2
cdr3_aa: CASSGLGAGVYNEQFF
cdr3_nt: TGTGCCAGCAGCGGACTCGGGGCGGGGGTCTACAATGAGCAGTTCTTC

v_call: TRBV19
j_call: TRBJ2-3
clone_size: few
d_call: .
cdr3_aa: CASSQGWSTDTQYF
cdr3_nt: TGTGCCAGTAGCCAGGGATGGAGCACAGATACGCAGTATTTT

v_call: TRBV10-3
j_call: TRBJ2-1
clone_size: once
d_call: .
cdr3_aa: CAISRIGEQFF
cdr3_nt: TGTGCCATCAGCAGGATTGGGGAGCAGTTCTTC

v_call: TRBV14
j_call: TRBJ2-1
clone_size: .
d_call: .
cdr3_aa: CASNQGLHHNEQFF
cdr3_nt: TGTGCCAGCAACCAGGGACTTCACCACAATGAGCAGTTCTTC

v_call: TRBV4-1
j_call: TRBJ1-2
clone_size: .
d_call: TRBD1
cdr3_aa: CASSQGTGPYGYTF
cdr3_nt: TGCGCCAGCAGCCAAGGGACAGGCCCCTATGGCTACACCTTC

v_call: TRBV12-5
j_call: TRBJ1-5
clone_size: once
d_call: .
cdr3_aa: CASGYGEGNQPQHF
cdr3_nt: TGTGCCAGTGGTTACGGGGAAGGCAATCAGCCCCAGCATTTT

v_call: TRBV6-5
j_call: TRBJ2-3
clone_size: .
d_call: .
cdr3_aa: CASSYSGGDTQYF
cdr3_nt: TGTGCCAGCAGTTACTCGGGGGGAGATACGCAGTATTTT

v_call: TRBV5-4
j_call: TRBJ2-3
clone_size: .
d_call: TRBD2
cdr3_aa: CASSSLPGLAGITSTDTQYF
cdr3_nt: TGTGCCAGCAGCTCTCTTCCGGGACTAGCGGGGATTACTAGCACAGATACGCAGTATTTT